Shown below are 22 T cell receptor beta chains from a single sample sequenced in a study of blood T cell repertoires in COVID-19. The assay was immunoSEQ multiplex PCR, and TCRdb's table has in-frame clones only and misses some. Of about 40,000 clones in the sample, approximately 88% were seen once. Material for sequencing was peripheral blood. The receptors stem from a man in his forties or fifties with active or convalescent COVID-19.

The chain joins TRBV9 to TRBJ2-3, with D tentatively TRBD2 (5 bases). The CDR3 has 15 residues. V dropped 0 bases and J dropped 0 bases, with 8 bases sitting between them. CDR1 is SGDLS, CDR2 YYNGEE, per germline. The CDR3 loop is CASSVEERSTDTQYF. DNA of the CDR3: TGTGCCAGCAGCGTAGAGGAGCGGAGCACAGATACGCAGTATTTT.

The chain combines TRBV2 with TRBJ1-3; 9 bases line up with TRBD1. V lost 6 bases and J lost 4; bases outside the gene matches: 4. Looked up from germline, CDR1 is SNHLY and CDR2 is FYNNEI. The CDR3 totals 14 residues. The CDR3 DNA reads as TGTGCCAGCAGGCGACAGGGGGGCGGAAACACCATATATTTT. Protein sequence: CASRRQGGGNTIYF.

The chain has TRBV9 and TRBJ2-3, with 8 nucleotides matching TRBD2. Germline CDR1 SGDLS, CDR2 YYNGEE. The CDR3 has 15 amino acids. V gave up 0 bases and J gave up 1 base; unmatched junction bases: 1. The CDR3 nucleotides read TGTGCCAGCAGCGTAGGTAGCGGGGGCACAGATACGCAGTATTTT. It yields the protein CASSVGSGGTDTQYF.

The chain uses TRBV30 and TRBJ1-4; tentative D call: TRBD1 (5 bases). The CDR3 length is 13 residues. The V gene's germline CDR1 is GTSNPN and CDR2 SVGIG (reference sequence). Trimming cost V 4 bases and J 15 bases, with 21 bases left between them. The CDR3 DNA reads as TGTGCCTGGACCTTCTCGGGGGACGCCCGATTGTTTTTT. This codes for CAWTFSGDARLFF.

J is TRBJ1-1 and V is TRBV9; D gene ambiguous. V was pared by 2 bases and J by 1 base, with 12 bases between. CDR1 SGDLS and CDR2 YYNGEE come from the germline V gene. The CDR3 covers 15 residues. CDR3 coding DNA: TGTGCCAGCAGCGTGAATGGGAGGGCGAACACTGAAGCTTTCTTT. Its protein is CASSVNGRANTEAFF.

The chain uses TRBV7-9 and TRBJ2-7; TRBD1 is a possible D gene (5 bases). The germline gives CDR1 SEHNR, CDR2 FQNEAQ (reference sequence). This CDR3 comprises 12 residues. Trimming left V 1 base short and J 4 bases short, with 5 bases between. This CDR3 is CASSLGQYEQYF. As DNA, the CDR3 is TGTGCCAGCAGCTTAGGACAGTACGAGCAGTACTTC.

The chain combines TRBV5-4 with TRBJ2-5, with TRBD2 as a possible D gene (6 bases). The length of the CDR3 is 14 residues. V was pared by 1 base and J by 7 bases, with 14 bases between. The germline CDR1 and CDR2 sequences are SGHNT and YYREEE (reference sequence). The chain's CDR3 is CASSLFETRGTQYF. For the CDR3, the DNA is TGTGCCAGCAGCTTGTTTGAGACTAGGGGGACCCAGTACTTC.

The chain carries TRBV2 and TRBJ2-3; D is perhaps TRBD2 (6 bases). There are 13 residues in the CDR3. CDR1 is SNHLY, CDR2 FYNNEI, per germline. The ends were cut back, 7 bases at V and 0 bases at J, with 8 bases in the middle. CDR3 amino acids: CASMGRSTDTQYF. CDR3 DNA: TGTGCCAGCATGGGGAGGAGCACAGATACGCAGTATTTT.

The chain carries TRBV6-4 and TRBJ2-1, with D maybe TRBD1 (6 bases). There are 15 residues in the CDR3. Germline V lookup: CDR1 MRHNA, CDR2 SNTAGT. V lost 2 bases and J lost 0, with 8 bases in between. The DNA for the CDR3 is TGTGCCAGCAGTGACACGGACAGCTCCTACAATGAGCAGTTCTTC. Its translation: CASSDTDSSYNEQFF.

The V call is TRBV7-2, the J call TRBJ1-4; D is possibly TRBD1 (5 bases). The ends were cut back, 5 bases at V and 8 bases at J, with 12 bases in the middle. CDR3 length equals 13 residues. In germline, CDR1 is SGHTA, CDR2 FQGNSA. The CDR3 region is CASSRGSGEKLFF. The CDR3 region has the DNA TGTGCCAGCAGCAGGGGTTCTGGGGAAAAACTGTTTTTT.

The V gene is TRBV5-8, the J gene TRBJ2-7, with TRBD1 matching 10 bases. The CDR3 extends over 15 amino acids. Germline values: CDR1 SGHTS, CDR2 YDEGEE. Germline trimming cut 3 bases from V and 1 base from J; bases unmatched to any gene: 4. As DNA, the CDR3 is TGTGCCAGCAGCTCCTGGACAGGGGGATCCTACGAGCAGTACTTC. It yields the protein CASSSWTGGSYEQYF.

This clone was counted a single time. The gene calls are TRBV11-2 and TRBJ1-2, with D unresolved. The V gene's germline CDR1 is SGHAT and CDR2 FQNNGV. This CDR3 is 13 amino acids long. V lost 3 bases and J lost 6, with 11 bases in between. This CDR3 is CASSFYGSDGYTF. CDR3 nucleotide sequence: TGTGCCAGCAGCTTCTATGGTTCGGATGGCTACACCTTC. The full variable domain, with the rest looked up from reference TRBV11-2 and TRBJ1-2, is EAGVAQSPRYKIIEKRQSVAFWCNPISGHATLYWYQQILGQGPKLLIQFQNNGVVDDSQLPKDRFSAERLKGVDSTLKIQPAKLEDSAVYLCASSFYGSDGYTFGSGTRLTVV.

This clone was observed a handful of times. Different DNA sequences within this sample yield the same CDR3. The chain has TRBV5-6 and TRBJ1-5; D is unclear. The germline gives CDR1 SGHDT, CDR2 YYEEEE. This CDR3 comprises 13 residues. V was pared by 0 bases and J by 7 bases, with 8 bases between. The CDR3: CASSLAVNQPQHF. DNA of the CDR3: TGTGCCAGCAGCTTGGCAGTTAACCAGCCCCAGCATTTT.

The CDR3 loop is CASSQVNGGEKLFF. Here the CDR3 DNA reads TGTGCCAGCAGCCAAGTTAATGGGGGGGAAAAACTGTTTTTT. This chain uses TRBV3-1 (or the pseudogene TRBV3-2) with TRBJ1-4; D is possibly TRBD1 (5 bases). This CDR3 contains 14 residues. Germline V lookup: CDR1 LGHDT, CDR2 YNNKEL (reference sequence). V was shortened by 1 base and J by 8 bases, with 11 bases between the two germline ends.

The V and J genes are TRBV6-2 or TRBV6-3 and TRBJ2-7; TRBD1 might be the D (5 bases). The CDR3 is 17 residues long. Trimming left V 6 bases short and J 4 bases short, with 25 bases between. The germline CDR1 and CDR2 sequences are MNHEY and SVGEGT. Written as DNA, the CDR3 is TGTGCCAGCAGCTCCCCGGTCGGCAGGGTGCCAACTTACGAGCAGTACTTC. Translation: CASSSPVGRVPTYEQYF.

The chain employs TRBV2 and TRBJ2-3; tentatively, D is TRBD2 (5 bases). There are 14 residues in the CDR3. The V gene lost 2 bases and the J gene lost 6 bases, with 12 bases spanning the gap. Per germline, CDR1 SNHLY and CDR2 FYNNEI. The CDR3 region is CASSERGSRDTQYF. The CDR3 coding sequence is TGTGCCAGCAGTGAACGAGGGTCCCGGGATACGCAGTATTTT.

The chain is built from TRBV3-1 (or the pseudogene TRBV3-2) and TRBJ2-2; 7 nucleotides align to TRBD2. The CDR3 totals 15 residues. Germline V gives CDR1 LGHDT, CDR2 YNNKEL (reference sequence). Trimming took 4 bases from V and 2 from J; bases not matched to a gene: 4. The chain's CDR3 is CASSRGLGNTGELFF. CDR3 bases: TGTGCCAGCAGCCGCGGACTAGGAAACACCGGGGAGCTGTTTTTT.

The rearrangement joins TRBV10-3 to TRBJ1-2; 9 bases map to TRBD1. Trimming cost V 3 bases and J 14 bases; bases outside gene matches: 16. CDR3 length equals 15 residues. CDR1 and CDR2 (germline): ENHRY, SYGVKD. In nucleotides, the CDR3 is TGTGCCATCAGTGACCGGACAGGGGCTATGCGAGATATGACCTTC. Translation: CAISDRTGAMRDMTF.

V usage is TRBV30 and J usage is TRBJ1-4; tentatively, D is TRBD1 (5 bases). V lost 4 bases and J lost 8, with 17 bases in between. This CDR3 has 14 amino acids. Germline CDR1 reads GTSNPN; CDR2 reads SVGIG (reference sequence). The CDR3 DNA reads TGTGCCTGGAATGCGCCAGGGCGCAAGGAAAAACTGTTTTTT. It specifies CAWNAPGRKEKLFF. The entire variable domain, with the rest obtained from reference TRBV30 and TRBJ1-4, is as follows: SQTIHQWPATLVQPVGSPLSLECTVEGTSNPNLYWYRQAAGRGLQLLFYSVGIGQISSEVPQNLSASRPQDRQFILSSKKLLLSDSGFYLCAWNAPGRKEKLFFGSGTQLSVL.

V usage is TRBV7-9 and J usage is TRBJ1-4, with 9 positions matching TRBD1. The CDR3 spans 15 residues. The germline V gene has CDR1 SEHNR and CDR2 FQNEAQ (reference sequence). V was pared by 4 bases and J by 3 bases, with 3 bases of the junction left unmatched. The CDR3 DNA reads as TGTGCCAGCAGCTCGACAGGGGGTTCTAATGAAAAACTGTTTTTT. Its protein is CASSSTGGSNEKLFF.

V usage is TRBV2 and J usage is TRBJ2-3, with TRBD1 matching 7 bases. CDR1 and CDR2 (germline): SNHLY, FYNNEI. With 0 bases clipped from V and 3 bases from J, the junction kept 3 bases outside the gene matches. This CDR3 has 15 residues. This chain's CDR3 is CASSEATRGTDTQYF. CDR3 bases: TGTGCCAGCAGTGAAGCGACCAGGGGGACAGATACGCAGTATTTT.

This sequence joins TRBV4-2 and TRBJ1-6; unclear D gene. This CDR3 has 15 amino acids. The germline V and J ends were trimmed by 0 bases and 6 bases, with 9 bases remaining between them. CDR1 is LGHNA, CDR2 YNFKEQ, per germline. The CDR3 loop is CASSQEAGSNSPLHF. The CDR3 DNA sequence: TGTGCCAGCAGCCAAGAGGCGGGCTCTAATTCACCCCTCCACTTT.